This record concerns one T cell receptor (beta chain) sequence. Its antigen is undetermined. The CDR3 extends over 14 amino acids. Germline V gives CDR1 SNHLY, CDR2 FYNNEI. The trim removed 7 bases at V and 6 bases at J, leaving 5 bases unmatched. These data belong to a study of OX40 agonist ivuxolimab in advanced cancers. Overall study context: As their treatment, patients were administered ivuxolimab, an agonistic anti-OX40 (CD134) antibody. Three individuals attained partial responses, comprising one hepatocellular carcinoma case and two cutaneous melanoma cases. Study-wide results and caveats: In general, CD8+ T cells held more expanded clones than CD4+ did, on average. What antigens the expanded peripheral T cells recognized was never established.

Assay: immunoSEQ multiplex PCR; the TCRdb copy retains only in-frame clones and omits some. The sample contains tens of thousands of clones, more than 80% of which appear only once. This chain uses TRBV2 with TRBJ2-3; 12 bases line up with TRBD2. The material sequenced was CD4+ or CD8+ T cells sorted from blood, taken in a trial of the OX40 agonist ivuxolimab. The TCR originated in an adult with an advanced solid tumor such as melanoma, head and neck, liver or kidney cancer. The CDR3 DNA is TGTGCCAGCAAGGCTAGCGGGAGGGCCGATACGCAGTATTTT. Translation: CASKASGRADTQYF.